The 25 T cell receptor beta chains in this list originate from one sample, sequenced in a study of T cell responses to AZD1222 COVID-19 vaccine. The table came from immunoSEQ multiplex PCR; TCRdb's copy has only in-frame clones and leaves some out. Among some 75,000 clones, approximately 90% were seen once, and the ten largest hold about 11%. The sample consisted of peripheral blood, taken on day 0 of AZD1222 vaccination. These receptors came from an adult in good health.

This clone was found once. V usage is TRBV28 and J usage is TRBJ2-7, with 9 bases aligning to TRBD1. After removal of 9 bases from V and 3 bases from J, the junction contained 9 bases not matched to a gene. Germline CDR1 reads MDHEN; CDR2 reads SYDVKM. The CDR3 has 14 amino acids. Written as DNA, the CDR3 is TGTGCCAGTGGGGTGGGGACAGGGTTCTACGAGCAGTACTTC. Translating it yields CASGVGTGFYEQYF.

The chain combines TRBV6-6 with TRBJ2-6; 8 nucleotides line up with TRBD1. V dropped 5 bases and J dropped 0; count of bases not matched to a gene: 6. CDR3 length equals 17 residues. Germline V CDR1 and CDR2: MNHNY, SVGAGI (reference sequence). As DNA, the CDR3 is TGTGCCAGCAGTCCAACAGGGGGGTACTCTGGGGCCAACGTCCTGACTTTC. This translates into CASSPTGGYSGANVLTF.

The CDR3 region has the DNA TGTGCCAGCAGCCCGACCCAGGCCTCCGAGCAGTACGTC. It specifies CASSPTQASEQYV. The chain links TRBV5-5 to TRBJ2-7; D is unclear. CDR3 length: 13 residues. The V end lost 4 bases, the J end lost 6 bases, and 14 bases lay between the germline ends. The V gene's germline CDR1 is SGHKS and CDR2 YYEKEE (reference sequence).

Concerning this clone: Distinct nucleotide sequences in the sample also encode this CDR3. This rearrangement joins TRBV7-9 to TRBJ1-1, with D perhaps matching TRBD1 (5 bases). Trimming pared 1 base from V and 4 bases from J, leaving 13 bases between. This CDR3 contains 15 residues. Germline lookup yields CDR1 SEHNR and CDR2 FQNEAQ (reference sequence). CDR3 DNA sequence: TGTGCCAGCAGCTTAGGGGCGGGGGGGTCCACTGAAGCTTTCTTT. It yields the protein CASSLGAGGSTEAFF.

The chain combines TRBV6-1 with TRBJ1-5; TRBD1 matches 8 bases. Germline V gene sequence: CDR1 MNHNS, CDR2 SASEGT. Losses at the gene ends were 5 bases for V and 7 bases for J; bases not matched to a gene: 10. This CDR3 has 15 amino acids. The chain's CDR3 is CASSPRTGGAQPQHF. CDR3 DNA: TGTGCCAGCAGTCCCCGAACAGGGGGGGCACAGCCCCAGCATTTT.

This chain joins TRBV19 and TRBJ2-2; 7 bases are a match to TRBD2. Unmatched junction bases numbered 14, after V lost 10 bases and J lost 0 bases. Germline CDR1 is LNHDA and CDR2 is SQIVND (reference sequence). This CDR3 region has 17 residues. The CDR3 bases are TGTGCCACCAGACAGTCCCTAGCGGCCGCGAACACCGGGGAGCTGTTTTTT. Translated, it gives CATRQSLAAANTGELFF.

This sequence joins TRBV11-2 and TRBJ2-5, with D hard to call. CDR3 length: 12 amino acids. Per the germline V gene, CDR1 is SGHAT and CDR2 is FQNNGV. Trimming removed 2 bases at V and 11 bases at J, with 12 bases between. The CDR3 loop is CASSLSESLQYF. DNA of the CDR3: TGTGCCAGCAGCTTATCCGAGAGCTTGCAGTACTTC.

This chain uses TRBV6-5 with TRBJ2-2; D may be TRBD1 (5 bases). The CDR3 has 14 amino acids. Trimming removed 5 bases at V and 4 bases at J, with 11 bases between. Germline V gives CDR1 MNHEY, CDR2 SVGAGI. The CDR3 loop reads CASSRQFRTGELFF. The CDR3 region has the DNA TGTGCCAGCAGTCGACAGTTTCGCACCGGGGAGCTGTTTTTT.

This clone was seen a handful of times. In DNA form, the CDR3 reads TGTGCCAGCGGCCGGGATCCTTCGGAGGGTGAGCAGTTCTTC. Amino acid sequence: CASGRDPSEGEQFF. V gene TRBV27 combines with J gene TRBJ2-1, with D possibly matching TRBD2 (6 bases). Germline V gives CDR1 MNHEY, CDR2 SMNVEV (reference sequence). The CDR3 length is 14 residues. Trimming stripped 8 bases from V and 9 bases from J, with 20 bases between.

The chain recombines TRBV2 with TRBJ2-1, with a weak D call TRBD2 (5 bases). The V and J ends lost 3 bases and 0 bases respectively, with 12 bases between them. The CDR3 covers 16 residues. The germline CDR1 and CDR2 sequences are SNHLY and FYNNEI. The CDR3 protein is CASSDLAVSSYNEQFF. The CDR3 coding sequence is TGTGCCAGCAGTGACCTAGCTGTTAGCTCCTACAATGAGCAGTTCTTC.

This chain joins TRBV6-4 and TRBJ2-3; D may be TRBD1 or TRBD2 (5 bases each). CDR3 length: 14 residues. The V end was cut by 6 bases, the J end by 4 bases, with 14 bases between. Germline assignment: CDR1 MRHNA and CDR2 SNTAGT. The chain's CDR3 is CASRAQRDADTQYF. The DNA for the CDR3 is TGTGCCAGCAGAGCTCAACGGGACGCAGATACGCAGTATTTT.

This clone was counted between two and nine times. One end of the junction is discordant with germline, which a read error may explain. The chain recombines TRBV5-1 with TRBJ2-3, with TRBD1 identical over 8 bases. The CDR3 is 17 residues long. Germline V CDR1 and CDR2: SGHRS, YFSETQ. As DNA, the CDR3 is TGCGCCAGCAGTTTGGTCGGGACAGGTCCCTCCACAGATACGCAGTATTTT. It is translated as CASSLVGTGPSTDTQYF.

The DNA for the CDR3 is TGCGCCAGCAGCCAGTCGCTAGGAGGTAATAATGAGCAGTTCTTC. Translated: CASSQSLGGNNEQFF. This chain joins TRBV5-1 and TRBJ2-1, with D possibly TRBD2 on 5 matching bases. The CDR3 covers 15 residues. Germline CDR1 reads SGHRS; CDR2 reads YFSETQ. Trimming stripped 4 bases from V and 7 bases from J, with 18 bases between.

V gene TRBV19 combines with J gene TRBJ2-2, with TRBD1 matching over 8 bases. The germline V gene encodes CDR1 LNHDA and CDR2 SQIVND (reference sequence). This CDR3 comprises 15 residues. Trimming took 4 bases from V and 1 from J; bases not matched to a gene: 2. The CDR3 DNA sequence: TGTGCCAGTAGTAGGACAGGGCTGAACACCGGGGAGCTGTTTTTT. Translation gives CASSRTGLNTGELFF.

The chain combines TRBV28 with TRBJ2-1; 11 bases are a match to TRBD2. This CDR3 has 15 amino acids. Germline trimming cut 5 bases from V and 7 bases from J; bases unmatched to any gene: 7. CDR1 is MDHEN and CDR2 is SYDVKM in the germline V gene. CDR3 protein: CASSPLAGGGNEQFF. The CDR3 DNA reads TGTGCCAGCAGTCCCCTAGCGGGAGGAGGGAATGAGCAGTTCTTC.

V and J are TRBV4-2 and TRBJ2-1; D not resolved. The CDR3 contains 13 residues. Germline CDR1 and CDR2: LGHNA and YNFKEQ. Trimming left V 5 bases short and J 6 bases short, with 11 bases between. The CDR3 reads CASSEASRNEQFF. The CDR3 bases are TGTGCCAGCAGCGAGGCCAGTCGCAATGAGCAGTTCTTC.

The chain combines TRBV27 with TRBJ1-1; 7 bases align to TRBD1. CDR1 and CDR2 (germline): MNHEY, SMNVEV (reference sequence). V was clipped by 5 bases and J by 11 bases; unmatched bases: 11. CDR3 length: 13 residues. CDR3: CASSVRDRVGAFF. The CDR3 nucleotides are TGTGCCAGCAGTGTGAGAGACAGGGTAGGCGCTTTCTTT.

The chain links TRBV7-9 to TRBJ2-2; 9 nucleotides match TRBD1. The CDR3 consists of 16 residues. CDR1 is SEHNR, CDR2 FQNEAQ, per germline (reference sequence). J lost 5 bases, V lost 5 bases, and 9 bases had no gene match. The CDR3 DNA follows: TGTGCCAGCAGCACCAACAGGGGGCGTGAGACCGGGGAGCTGTTTTTT. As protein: CASSTNRGRETGELFF.

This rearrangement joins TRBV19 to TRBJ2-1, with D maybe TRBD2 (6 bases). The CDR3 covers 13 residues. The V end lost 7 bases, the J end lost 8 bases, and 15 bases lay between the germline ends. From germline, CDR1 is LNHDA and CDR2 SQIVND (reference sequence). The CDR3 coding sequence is TGTGCCAGTAACGGGGGAGAGGGCGATGAGCAGTTCTTC. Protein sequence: CASNGGEGDEQFF.

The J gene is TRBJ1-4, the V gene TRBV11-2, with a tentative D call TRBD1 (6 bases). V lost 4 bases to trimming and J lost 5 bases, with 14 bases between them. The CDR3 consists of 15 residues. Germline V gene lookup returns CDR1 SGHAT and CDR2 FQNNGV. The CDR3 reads CASSSYREVNEKLFF. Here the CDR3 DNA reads TGTGCCAGCAGCTCCTACAGGGAAGTCAATGAAAAACTGTTTTTT.

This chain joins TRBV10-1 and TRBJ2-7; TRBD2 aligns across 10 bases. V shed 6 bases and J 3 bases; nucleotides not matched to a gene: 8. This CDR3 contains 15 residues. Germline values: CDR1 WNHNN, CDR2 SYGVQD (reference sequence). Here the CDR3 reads CASSLGLAESYEQYF. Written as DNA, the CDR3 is TGCGCCAGCAGCCTAGGACTAGCGGAGAGCTACGAGCAGTACTTC.

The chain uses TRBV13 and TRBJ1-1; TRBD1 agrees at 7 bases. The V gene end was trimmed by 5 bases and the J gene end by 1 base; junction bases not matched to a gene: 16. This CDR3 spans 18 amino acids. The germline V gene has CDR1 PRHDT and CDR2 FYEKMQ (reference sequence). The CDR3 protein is CASSPLGVYRGQNTEAFF. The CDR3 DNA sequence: TGTGCCAGCAGCCCCCTAGGGGTCTACAGGGGACAGAACACTGAAGCTTTCTTT. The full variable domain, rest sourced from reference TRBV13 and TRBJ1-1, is AAGVIQSPRHLIKEKRETATLKCYPIPRHDTVYWYQQGPGQDPQFLISFYEKMQSDKGSIPDRFSAQQFSDYHSELNMSSLELGDSALYFCASSPLGVYRGQNTEAFFGQGTRLTVV.

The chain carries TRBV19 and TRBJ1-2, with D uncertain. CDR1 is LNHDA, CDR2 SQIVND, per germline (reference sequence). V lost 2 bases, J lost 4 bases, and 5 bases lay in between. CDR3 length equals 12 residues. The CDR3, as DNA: TGTGCCAGTAGTATATCCCGCTATGGCTACACCTTC. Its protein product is CASSISRYGYTF.

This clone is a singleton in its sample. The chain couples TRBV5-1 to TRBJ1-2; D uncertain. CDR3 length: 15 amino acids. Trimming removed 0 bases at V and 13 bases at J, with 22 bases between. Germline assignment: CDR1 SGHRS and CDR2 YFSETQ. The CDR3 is CASSLAADANYVRTF. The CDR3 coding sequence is TGCGCCAGCAGCTTGGCTGCAGACGCTAACTATGTCCGCACCTTC.

CDR3: CASSVLSGAAYNEQFF. The CDR3 nucleotides read TGTGCCAGCAGCGTACTTTCGGGGGCGGCCTACAATGAGCAGTTCTTC. This chain uses TRBV9 with TRBJ2-1, with D perhaps assigned TRBD1 or TRBD2 (6 bases each). V was clipped by 1 base and J by 2 bases, with 13 bases between them. There are 16 residues in the CDR3. The germline gives CDR1 SGDLS, CDR2 YYNGEE.